The text below deals with one T cell receptor (beta chain). What it binds is unknown. These data are taken from a study of T cell responses to AZD1222 COVID-19 vaccine. General study results and limits: Reportedly, nearly half the spike-specific TCRs target unmutated variant regions.

The CDR3 has 12 residues. The V end was cut by 8 bases, the J end by 12 bases, with 17 bases between. Profiling relied on immunoSEQ multiplex PCR, and the TCRdb table lists in-frame clones only, not all of them. This table has about 97,000 clones, more than 70% appearing once. The J gene is TRBJ2-1, the V gene TRBV12-3 or TRBV12-4; a possible D gene is TRBD2 (5 bases). The sequencing used peripheral blood, collected on day 0 of AZD1222 vaccination. This sequence originates from an adult in good health. The CDR3 coding sequence is TGTGCCAGCTCCTTGTCGAGGGCAGCGCAGTTCTTC. It yields the protein CASSLSRAAQFF.